This TCR beta chain is from a study of OX40 agonist ivuxolimab in advanced cancers. CDR3 size: 19 residues. Trimming took 1 base from V and 3 from J, leaving 24 bases between them. Germline V CDR1 and CDR2: LGHNA, YNFKEQ. TCRdb's table, derived via immunoSEQ multiplex PCR, lists solely in-frame clones and lacks some. This table holds over 20,000 clones, 70% to 90% found once. In the case of this clone: Its specificity is unknown.

Study findings and constraints: Both blood CD4+ and CD8+ T cells showed clonal growth by week 6 at 0.1 to 3.0 mg/kg.

The sequencing used CD4+ or CD8+ T cells sorted from blood, collected in a trial of the OX40 agonist ivuxolimab. The sequence derives from an adult with an advanced solid tumor such as melanoma, head and neck, liver or kidney cancer. The chain recombines TRBV4-2 with TRBJ1-2, with TRBD1 as a possible D gene (5 bases). CDR3 residues: CASSQVLESDSASYYGYTF. For the CDR3, the DNA is TGTGCCAGCAGCCAAGTTCTCGAGTCCGACAGCGCTTCGTACTATGGCTACACCTTC.